A single sample is the source of the 23 T cell receptor beta chains below, sequenced in a study of shared clonotypes between healthy human individuals. Method: immunoSEQ multiplex PCR; TCRdb's copy keeps in-frame clones and lacks some. The sample consists of 2.3 million or so clones, more than 85% of them appearing once. Sequencing was carried out using naive CD4+ T cells from PBMCs. Sample subset: CD45RA+ positively selected. Source of these receptors: a man between 18 and 35 years old in good health. Some clones in this sample may be carry-over from other donors' samples.

CDR3 region: CALGPPPSTNEQFF. The DNA for the CDR3 is TGTGCCCTCGGTCCCCCTCCCAGTACCAATGAGCAGTTCTTC. The chain recombines TRBV30 with TRBJ2-1; the D is unclear. The V end lost 8 bases, the J end lost 6 bases, and 20 bases lay between the germline ends. CDR1 GTSNPN and CDR2 SVGIG come from the germline V gene (reference sequence). The CDR3 runs to 14 residues.

As concerns this clone: Other DNA sequences in the sample encode the same CDR3. The chain uses TRBV7-2 and TRBJ2-1; D possibly corresponds to TRBD2 (6 bases). The CDR3 runs 15 residues. The V gene lost 3 bases and the J gene lost 0 bases, with 9 bases spanning the gap. Germline CDR1 reads SGHTA; CDR2 reads FQGNSA. CDR3 sequence: CASSFSGSSYNEQFF. CDR3 in DNA: TGTGCCAGCAGCTTTAGCGGAAGCTCCTACAATGAGCAGTTCTTC.

CDR3 sequence reads: CSVDQTGTGRTDTQYF. The CDR3 nucleotides are TGCAGCGTTGACCAAACCGGGACAGGGCGAACAGATACGCAGTATTTT. The V gene is TRBV29-1, the J gene TRBJ2-3; 9 bases are a match to TRBD1. This CDR3 is 16 amino acids long. From germline, CDR1 is SQVTM and CDR2 ANQGSEA. J lost 3 bases, V lost 3 bases, and 10 bases had no gene match.

In its sample, this clone was seen once. The CDR3 loop is CASSSSGPNTGELFF. CDR3 coding DNA: TGTGCCAGCAGCTCTAGCGGTCCGAACACCGGGGAGCTGTTTTTT. This chain connects TRBV5-4 to TRBJ2-2; 7 bases fit TRBD2. V lost 3 bases, J lost 0 bases, and 2 bases stayed unmatched. This CDR3 is built from 15 residues. Germline CDR1 is SGHNT and CDR2 is YYREEE (reference sequence).

The rearrangement links TRBV5-4 to TRBJ2-7, with 8 bases identical to TRBD2. This CDR3 is built from 15 residues. J was trimmed by 0 bases and V by 4 bases; bases with no gene match: 6. Germline CDR1 SGHNT, CDR2 YYREEE (reference sequence). CDR3 residues: CASSELAGSSYEQYF. CDR3 DNA sequence: TGTGCCAGCAGCGAGCTAGCGGGTTCCTCCTACGAGCAGTACTTC.

Here the CDR3 reads CATSRDYAALNTGELFF. Written as DNA, the CDR3 is TGTGCCACCAGCAGAGATTATGCAGCGCTGAACACCGGGGAGCTGTTTTTT. The V gene is TRBV15, the J gene TRBJ2-2; no definite D call. Germline CDR1 and CDR2: LNHNV and YYDKDF (reference sequence). The V end lost 0 bases, the J end lost 1 base, and 12 bases lay between the germline ends. This CDR3 spans 17 amino acids.

This clone is a singleton in its sample. This sequence joins TRBV7-2 and TRBJ2-3; 7 bases are shared with TRBD1. This CDR3 spans 16 amino acids. Germline V gene sequence: CDR1 SGHTA, CDR2 FQGNSA. J gave up 2 bases and V 2 bases, and 7 bases lay outside the gene matches. The chain's CDR3 is CASSLTGTAHTDTQYF. CDR3 sequence (DNA): TGTGCCAGCAGCTTAACCGGGACAGCACACACAGATACGCAGTATTTT.

The rearrangement joins TRBV19 to TRBJ1-5; 10 bases align to TRBD1. The CDR3 is 15 amino acids. Per germline, CDR1 LNHDA and CDR2 SQIVND (reference sequence). The ends lost 10 bases at V and 3 bases at J; junction bases unmatched: 9. The CDR3: CATSGGTGANQPQHF. The CDR3 nucleotides are TGTGCCACAAGTGGGGGGACAGGGGCCAATCAGCCCCAGCATTTT. The full variable domain, its missing parts supplied by reference TRBV19 and TRBJ1-5, is DGGITQSPKYLFRKEGQNVTLSCEQNLNHDAMYWYRQDPGQGLRLIYYSQIVNDFQKGDIAEGYSVSREKKESFPLTVTSAQKNPTAFYLCATSGGTGANQPQHFGDGTRLSIL.

Of note for this clone: Other DNA sequences in the sample encode the same CDR3. The chain carries TRBV6-6 and TRBJ2-1; D is ambiguous. From germline, CDR1 is MNHNY and CDR2 SVGAGI (reference sequence). The ends were cut back, 2 bases at V and 0 bases at J, with 8 bases in the middle. The CDR3 is 15 amino acids. The CDR3 coding sequence is TGTGCCAGCAGTTACGGCTCGAGCTCCTACAATGAGCAGTTCTTC. It codes for CASSYGSSSYNEQFF.

This clone was counted a single time. The J gene is TRBJ2-7, the V gene TRBV5-1; TRBD1 aligns across 9 bases. CDR1 and CDR2 (germline): SGHRS, YFSETQ. V trimming: 3 bases; J trimming: 3 bases; junction bases outside the gene matches: 4. The length of the CDR3 is 14 residues. CDR3: CASSWGGQGYEQYF. DNA of the CDR3: TGCGCCAGCAGCTGGGGGGGACAGGGCTACGAGCAGTACTTC. The full variable domain, completed using reference TRBV5-1 and TRBJ2-7, is KAGVTQTPRYLIKTRGQQVTLSCSPISGHRSVSWYQQTPGQGLQFLFEYFSETQRNKGNFPGRFSGRQFSNSRSEMNVSTLELGDSALYLCASSWGGQGYEQYFGPGTRLTVT.

This sequence joins TRBV9 and TRBJ2-2; 10 nucleotides match TRBD1. Per the germline V gene, CDR1 is SGDLS and CDR2 is YYNGEE. This CDR3 has 21 amino acids. Trimming at V came to 2 bases and at J to 1 base, leaving 17 bases not matched to a gene. The CDR3 DNA reads as TGTGCCAGCAGCGTCCCCTCATGGGGGACAGGGGCCCCGCTGAACACCGGGGAGCTGTTTTTT. Translating it yields CASSVPSWGTGAPLNTGELFF. Looking up the rest from reference TRBV9 and TRBJ2-2 gives the full variable domain: DSGVTQTPKHLITATGQRVTLRCSPRSGDLSVYWYQQSLDQGLQFLIQYYNGEERAKGNILERFSAQQFPDLHSELNLSSLELGDSALYFCASSVPSWGTGAPLNTGELFFGEGSRLTVL.

The V call is TRBV2, the J call TRBJ2-1; tentatively, D is TRBD1 or TRBD2 (6 bases each). V was pared by 4 bases and J by 0 bases, with 10 bases between. The CDR3 runs 15 residues. CDR1 and CDR2 (germline): SNHLY, FYNNEI. CDR3 nucleotides: TGTGCCAGCAGTGGGAGGGGGTTCTCCTACAATGAGCAGTTCTTC. Protein sequence: CASSGRGFSYNEQFF. Full variable domain (outside the CDR3, taken from reference TRBV2 and TRBJ2-1): EPEVTQTPSHQVTQMGQEVILRCVPISNHLYFYWYRQILGQKVEFLVSFYNNEISEKSEIFDDQFSVERPDGSNFTLKIRSTKLEDSAMYFCASSGRGFSYNEQFFGPGTRLTVL.

Regarding this clone: This sample also contains other DNA sequences that code for the same CDR3. V usage is TRBV5-1 and J usage is TRBJ2-1; TRBD2 matches 15 bases. Trimming at V came to 2 bases and at J to 3 bases, leaving 3 bases not matched to a gene. Germline-derived CDR1 and CDR2 are SGHRS and YFSETQ. This CDR3 is built from 17 residues. As DNA, the CDR3 is TGCGCCAGCAGCTTAGGACTAGCGGGAGGGCTCTACAATGAGCAGTTCTTC. Translated: CASSLGLAGGLYNEQFF. The variable domain in full, completed from reference TRBV5-1 and TRBJ2-1, reads KAGVTQTPRYLIKTRGQQVTLSCSPISGHRSVSWYQQTPGQGLQFLFEYFSETQRNKGNFPGRFSGRQFSNSRSEMNVSTLELGDSALYLCASSLGLAGGLYNEQFFGPGTRLTVL.

The chain couples TRBV4-2 to TRBJ1-1; 7 nucleotides align to TRBD1. The CDR3 sequence is 16 residues long. V trimming: 5 bases; J trimming: 4 bases; junction bases outside the gene matches: 13. In germline, CDR1 is LGHNA, CDR2 YNFKEQ. The CDR3 here is CASSVPQGGRTTEAFF. Written as DNA, the CDR3 is TGTGCCAGCAGCGTCCCTCAGGGGGGAAGGACCACTGAAGCTTTCTTT.

The rearrangement links TRBV19 to TRBJ1-1, with D perhaps matching TRBD1 (6 bases). CDR3 length: 16 amino acids. The V end was cut by 4 bases, the J end by 1 base, with 16 bases between. The V gene's germline CDR1 is LNHDA and CDR2 SQIVND (reference sequence). DNA of the CDR3: TGTGCCAGTAGTACGCCGACAGGACTACCGAACACTGAAGCTTTCTTT. The encoded protein is CASSTPTGLPNTEAFF.

J is TRBJ1-4 and V is TRBV7-9; TRBD1 agrees at 8 bases. V was clipped by 6 bases and J by 8 bases; unmatched bases: 8. Germline V gene sequence: CDR1 SEHNR, CDR2 FQNEAQ (reference sequence). This CDR3 has 14 amino acids. The CDR3 region has the DNA TGTGCCAGCAGGGACGACAGGGGAGGGGAAAAACTGTTTTTT. As protein: CASRDDRGGEKLFF.

The rearrangement joins TRBV9 to TRBJ1-3, with a possible D match to TRBD1 (6 bases). Germline CDR1 reads SGDLS; CDR2 reads YYNGEE. This CDR3 spans 15 amino acids. Trimming removed 2 bases at V and 4 bases at J, with 13 bases between. The CDR3: CASSVRGGPGNTIYF. The CDR3 DNA sequence: TGTGCCAGCAGCGTCCGGGGGGGGCCCGGAAACACCATATATTTT.

The chain links TRBV5-5 to TRBJ2-2, with 9 bases lining up with TRBD2. The germline CDR1 and CDR2 sequences are SGHKS and YYEKEE (reference sequence). The ends lost 3 bases at V and 5 bases at J; junction bases unmatched: 5. The length of the CDR3 is 15 residues. The CDR3 here is CASSSLAGDTGELFF. In DNA, the CDR3 is TGTGCCAGCAGCTCATTAGCGGGAGATACCGGGGAGCTGTTTTTT.

V is TRBV7-6 and J is TRBJ1-1; TRBD1 agrees at 9 bases. The CDR3 runs to 14 residues. Per the germline V gene, CDR1 is SGHVS and CDR2 is FNYEAQ. J was trimmed by 6 bases and V by 5 bases; bases with no gene match: 7. The CDR3 loop reads CASSPRQGVSEAFF. In DNA, the CDR3 is TGTGCCAGCAGCCCCCGACAGGGGGTCTCTGAAGCTTTCTTT.

V gene TRBV27 combines with J gene TRBJ1-1; no definite D call. Trimming took off 6 bases at V and 2 bases at J, with 10 bases between the two ends. The CDR3 is made up of 13 amino acids. The germline V gene encodes CDR1 MNHEY and CDR2 SMNVEV (reference sequence). CDR3 sequence: CASRRNGNTEAFF. CDR3 nucleotides: TGTGCCAGCAGAAGGAACGGAAACACTGAAGCTTTCTTT.

The V gene is TRBV7-3, the J gene TRBJ2-1; maybe TRBD2 (6 bases). This CDR3 region has 16 residues. Germline CDR1 reads SGHTA; CDR2 reads FQGTGA. Trimming took off 5 bases at V and 5 bases at J, with 19 bases between the two ends. CDR3 region: CASSPPTSLGHNEQFF. The CDR3 DNA is TGTGCCAGCAGCCCTCCGACTAGTCTCGGTCACAATGAGCAGTTCTTC. Using reference TRBV7-3 and TRBJ2-1 for the parts outside the CDR3, the full variable domain is GAGVSQTPSNKVTEKGKYVELRCDPISGHTALYWYRQSLGQGPEFLIYFQGTGAADDSGLPNDRFFAVRPEGSVSTLKIQRTERGDSAVYLCASSPPTSLGHNEQFFGPGTRLTVL.

The gene calls are TRBV6-4 and TRBJ1-2, with 9 bases identical to TRBD1. CDR3 length equals 15 residues. The V gene end was trimmed by 4 bases and the J gene end by 3 bases; junction bases not matched to a gene: 6. CDR1 MRHNA and CDR2 SNTAGT come from the germline V gene. CDR3 nucleotides: TGTGCCAGCAGTGTAACGGGACAGGGTTACTATGGCTACACCTTC. Protein: CASSVTGQGYYGYTF.

This clone was picked up one time. This rearrangement joins TRBV6-1 to TRBJ2-1, with 10 bases matching TRBD2. Trimming cost V 8 bases and J 4 bases; bases outside gene matches: 2. This CDR3 spans 13 amino acids. Germline-derived CDR1 and CDR2 are MNHNS and SASEGT. CDR3 sequence: CASCSGRYNEQFF. CDR3 DNA: TGTGCCAGCTGTAGCGGGAGGTACAATGAGCAGTTCTTC.